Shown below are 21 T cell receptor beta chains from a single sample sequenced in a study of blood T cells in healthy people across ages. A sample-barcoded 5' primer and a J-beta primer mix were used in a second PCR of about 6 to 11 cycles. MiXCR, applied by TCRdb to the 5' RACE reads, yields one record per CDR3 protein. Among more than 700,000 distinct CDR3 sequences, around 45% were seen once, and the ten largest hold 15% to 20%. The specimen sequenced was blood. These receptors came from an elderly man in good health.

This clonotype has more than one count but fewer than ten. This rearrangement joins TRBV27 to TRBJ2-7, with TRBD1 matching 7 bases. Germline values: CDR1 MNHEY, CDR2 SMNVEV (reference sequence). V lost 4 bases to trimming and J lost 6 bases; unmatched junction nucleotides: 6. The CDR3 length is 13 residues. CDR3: CASSSLQGSEQYF. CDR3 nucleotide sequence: TGTGCCAGCAGTTCCTTACAGGGGAGCGAGCAGTACTTC.

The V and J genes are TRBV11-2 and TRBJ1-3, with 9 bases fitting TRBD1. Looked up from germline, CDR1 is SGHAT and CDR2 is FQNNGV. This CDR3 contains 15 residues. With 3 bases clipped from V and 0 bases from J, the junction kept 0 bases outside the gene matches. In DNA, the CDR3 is TGTGCCAGCAGCTTGGGACAGGGCTCTGGAAACACCATATATTTT. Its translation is CASSLGQGSGNTIYF.

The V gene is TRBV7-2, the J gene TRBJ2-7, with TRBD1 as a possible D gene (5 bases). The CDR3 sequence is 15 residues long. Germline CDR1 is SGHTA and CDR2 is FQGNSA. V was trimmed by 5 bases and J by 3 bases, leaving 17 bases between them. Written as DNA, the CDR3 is TGTGCCAGCAGCCTAGGAGTGGGCGGACACTACGAGCAGTACTTC. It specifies CASSLGVGGHYEQYF. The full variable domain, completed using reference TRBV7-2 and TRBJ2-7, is GAGVSQSPSNKVTEKGKDVELRCDPISGHTALYWYRQSLGQGLEFLIYFQGNSAPDKSGLPSDRFSAERTGGSVSTLTIQRTQQEDSAVYLCASSLGVGGHYEQYFGPGTRLTVT.

The CDR3 spells CASSGPNSYNEQFF. The CDR3, as DNA: TGTGCCAGCAGCGGGCCCAATTCCTACAATGAGCAGTTCTTC. This sequence joins TRBV28 and TRBJ2-1; D uncertain. Per the germline V gene, CDR1 is MDHEN and CDR2 is SYDVKM. The V and J ends lost 6 bases and 1 base respectively, with 10 bases between them. CDR3 size: 14 residues. The entire variable domain, with the rest obtained from reference TRBV28 and TRBJ2-1, is as follows: DVKVTQSSRYLVKRTGEKVFLECVQDMDHENMFWYRQDPGLGLRLIYFSYDVKMKEKGDIPEGYSVSREKKERFSLILESASTNQTSMYLCASSGPNSYNEQFFGPGTRLTVL.

In DNA, the CDR3 is TGCAGTGCTACCAAAAGTATCACTGAAGCTTTCTTT. It yields the protein CSATKSITEAFF. The gene calls are TRBV20-1 and TRBJ1-1, with D unclear. The V gene lost 4 bases and the J gene lost 4 bases, with 10 bases spanning the gap. CDR1 DFQATT and CDR2 SNEGSKA come from the germline V gene (reference sequence). This CDR3 is built from 12 residues.

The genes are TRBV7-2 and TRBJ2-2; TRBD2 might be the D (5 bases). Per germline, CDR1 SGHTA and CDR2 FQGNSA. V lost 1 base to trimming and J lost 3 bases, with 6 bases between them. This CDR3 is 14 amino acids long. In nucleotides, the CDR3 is TGTGCCAGCAGCTTAGGGGAGTACACCGGGGAGCTGTTTTTT. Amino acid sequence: CASSLGEYTGELFF.

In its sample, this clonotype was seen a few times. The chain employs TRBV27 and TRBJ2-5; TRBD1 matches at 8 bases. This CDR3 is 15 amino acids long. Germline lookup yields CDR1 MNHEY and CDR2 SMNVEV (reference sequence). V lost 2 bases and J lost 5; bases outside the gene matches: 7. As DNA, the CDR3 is TGTGCCAGCAGTTTACAGGGGGCTCGCTGGGAGACCCAGTACTTC. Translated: CASSLQGARWETQYF.

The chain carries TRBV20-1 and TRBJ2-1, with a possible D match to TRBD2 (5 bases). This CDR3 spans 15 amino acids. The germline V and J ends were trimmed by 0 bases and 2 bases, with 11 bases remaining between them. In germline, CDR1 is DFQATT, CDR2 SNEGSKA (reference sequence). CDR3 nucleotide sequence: TGCAGTGCTAGAGAGCCAGCGGAAACCTACAATGAGCAGTTCTTC. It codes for CSAREPAETYNEQFF.

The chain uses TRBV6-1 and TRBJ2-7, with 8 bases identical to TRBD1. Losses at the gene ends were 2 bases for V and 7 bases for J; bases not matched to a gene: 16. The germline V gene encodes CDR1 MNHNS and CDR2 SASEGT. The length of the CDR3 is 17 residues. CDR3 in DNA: TGTGCCAGCAGTGAACAGGGGGCCCCCAGCTCCTACAATGAGCAGTACTTC. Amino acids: CASSEQGAPSSYNEQYF.

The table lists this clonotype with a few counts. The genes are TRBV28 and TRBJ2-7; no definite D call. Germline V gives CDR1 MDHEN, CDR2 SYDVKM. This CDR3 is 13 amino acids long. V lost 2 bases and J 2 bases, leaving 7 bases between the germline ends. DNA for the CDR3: TGTGCCAGCAGTTTACCAGCAACCTACGAGCAGTACTTC. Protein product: CASSLPATYEQYF.

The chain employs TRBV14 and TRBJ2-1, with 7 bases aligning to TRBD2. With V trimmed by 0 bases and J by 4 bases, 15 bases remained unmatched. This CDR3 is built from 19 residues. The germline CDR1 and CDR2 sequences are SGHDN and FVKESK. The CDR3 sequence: CASSQDRGYNGRRYNEQFF. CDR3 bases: TGTGCCAGCAGCCAAGATAGAGGGTATAACGGGAGGCGTTACAATGAGCAGTTCTTC.

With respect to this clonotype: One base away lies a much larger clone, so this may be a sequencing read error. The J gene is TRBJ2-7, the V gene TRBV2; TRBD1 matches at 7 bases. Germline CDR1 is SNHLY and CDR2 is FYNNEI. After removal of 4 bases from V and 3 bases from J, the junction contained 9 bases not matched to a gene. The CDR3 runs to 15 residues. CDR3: CASSVVPGQNYEQYF. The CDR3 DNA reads TGTGCCAGCAGTGTGGTGCCGGGACAGAACTACGAGCAGTACTTC.

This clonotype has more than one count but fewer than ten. In DNA form, the CDR3 reads TGTGCCAGCACCCGAAGTCTTCACGAGCAGTACTTC. The encoded protein is CASTRSLHEQYF. The chain employs TRBV2 and TRBJ2-7; D unclear. Trimming shortened V by 7 bases and J by 5 bases, and 12 bases separated the two germline ends. This CDR3 contains 12 residues. The germline CDR1 and CDR2 sequences are SNHLY and FYNNEI.

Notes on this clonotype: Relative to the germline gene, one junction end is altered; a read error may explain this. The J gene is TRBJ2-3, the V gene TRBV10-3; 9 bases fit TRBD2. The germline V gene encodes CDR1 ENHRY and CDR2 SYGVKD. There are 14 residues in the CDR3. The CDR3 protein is CAICAGGITNTQYF. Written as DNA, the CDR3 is TGTGCCATCTGCGCGGGAGGGATCACAAATACGCAGTATTTT.

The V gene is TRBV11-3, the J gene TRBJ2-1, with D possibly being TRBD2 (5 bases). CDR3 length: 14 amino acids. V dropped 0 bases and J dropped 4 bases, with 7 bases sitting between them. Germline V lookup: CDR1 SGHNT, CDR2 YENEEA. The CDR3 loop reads CASSLDAGYNEQFF. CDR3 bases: TGTGCCAGCAGCTTAGATGCGGGTTACAATGAGCAGTTCTTC.

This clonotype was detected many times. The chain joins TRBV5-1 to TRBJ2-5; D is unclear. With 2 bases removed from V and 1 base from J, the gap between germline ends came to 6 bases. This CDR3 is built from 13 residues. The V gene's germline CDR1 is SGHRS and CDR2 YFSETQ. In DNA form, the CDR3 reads TGCGCCAGCAGCTTTGGACCCCAAGAGACCCAGTACTTC. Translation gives CASSFGPQETQYF.

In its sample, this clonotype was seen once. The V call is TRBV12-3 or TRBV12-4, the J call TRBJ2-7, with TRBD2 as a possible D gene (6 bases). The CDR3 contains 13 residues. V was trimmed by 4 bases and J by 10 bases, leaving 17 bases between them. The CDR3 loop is CASSSPPGTPQYF. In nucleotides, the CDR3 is TGTGCCAGCAGTTCCCCACCCGGGACTCCACAGTACTTC.

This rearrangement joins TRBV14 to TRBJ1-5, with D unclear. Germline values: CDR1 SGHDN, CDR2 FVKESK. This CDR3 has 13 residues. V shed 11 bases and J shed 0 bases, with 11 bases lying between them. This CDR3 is CAGAASSNQPQHF. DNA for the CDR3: TGTGCCGGCGCGGCCAGTAGCAATCAGCCCCAGCATTTT.

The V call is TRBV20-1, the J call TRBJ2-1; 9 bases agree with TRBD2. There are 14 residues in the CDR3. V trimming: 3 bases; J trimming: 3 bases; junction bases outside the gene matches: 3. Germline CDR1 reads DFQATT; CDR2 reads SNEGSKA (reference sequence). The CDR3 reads CSARPSGDYNEQFF. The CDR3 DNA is TGCAGTGCTAGGCCTAGCGGGGACTACAATGAGCAGTTCTTC.

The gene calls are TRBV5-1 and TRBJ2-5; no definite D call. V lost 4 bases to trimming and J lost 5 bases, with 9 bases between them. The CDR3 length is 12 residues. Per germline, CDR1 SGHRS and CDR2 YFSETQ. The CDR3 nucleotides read TGCGCCAGCAGCGTTGGGTGGGAGACCCAGTACTTC. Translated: CASSVGWETQYF.

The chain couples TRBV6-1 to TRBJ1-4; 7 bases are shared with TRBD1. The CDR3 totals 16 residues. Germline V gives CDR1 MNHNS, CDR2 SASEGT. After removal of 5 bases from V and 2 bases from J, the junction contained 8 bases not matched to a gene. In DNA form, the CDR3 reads TGTGCCAGCAGTTGGGTAGAGGGGGCGACTAATGAAAAACTGTTTTTT. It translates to CASSWVEGATNEKLFF.